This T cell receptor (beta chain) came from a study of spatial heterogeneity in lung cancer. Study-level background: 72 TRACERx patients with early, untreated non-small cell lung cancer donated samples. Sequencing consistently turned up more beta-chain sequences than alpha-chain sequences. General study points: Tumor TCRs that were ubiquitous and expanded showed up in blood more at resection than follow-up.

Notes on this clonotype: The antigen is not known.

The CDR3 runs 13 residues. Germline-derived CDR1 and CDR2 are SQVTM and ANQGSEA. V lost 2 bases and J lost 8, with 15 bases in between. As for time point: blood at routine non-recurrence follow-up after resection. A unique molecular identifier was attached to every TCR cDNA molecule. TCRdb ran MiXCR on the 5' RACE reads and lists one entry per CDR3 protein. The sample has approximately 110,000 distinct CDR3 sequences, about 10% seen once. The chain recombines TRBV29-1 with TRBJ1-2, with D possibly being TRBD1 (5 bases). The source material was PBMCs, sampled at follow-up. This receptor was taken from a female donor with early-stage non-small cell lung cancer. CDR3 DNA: TGCAGCGTTGAAACGGACATATCGAGGGGCTACACCTTC. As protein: CSVETDISRGYTF.